The 25 T cell receptor beta chains listed next were all sequenced from one sample in a study of blood T cell repertoires in COVID-19. Method: immunoSEQ multiplex PCR; TCRdb's copy keeps in-frame clones and lacks some. The repertoire holds approximately 310,000 clones, with about 85% as singletons. Sequenced sample: PBMCs or T cells enriched from blood (not recorded which). The receptors derive from a woman aged 25 to 39 who had been exposed to COVID-19.

Notes on this clone: The sample holds other DNA sequences that translate to the same CDR3. The rearrangement links TRBV5-4 to TRBJ2-5; D perhaps matches TRBD1 (7 bases). This CDR3 has 14 amino acids. Trimming pared 0 bases from V and 4 bases from J, leaving 10 bases between. Germline V gene sequence: CDR1 SGHNT, CDR2 YYREEE (reference sequence). The CDR3 protein is CASSLGQGGETQYF. DNA for the CDR3: TGTGCCAGCAGCTTGGGGCAGGGGGGAGAGACCCAGTACTTC.

Here the CDR3 DNA reads TGCGCCAGCAGCTTGATCGGGGACATGAACACTGAAGCTTTCTTT. It specifies CASSLIGDMNTEAFF. The chain uses TRBV5-1 and TRBJ1-1, with D perhaps matching TRBD1 (6 bases). There are 15 residues in the CDR3. The germline V gene encodes CDR1 SGHRS and CDR2 YFSETQ. The V and J ends lost 1 base and 0 bases respectively, with 10 bases between them.

This chain connects TRBV3-1 (or the pseudogene TRBV3-2) to TRBJ1-1; TRBD1 matches 7 bases. The V gene end was trimmed by 2 bases and the J gene end by 4 bases; junction bases not matched to a gene: 10. The CDR3 is 16 residues long. Looked up from germline, CDR1 is LGHDT and CDR2 is YNNKEL (reference sequence). In DNA form, the CDR3 reads TGTGCCAGCAGCCAAATGACAGGGCTCGGTGCCACTGAAGCTTTCTTT. The encoded protein is CASSQMTGLGATEAFF.

This clone appeared once. V is TRBV7-9 and J is TRBJ2-7, with TRBD1 as a possible D gene (7 bases). Trimming removed 6 bases from V and 5 bases from J, with 14 bases in between. The CDR3 is 13 residues long. Germline V gene sequence: CDR1 SEHNR, CDR2 FQNEAQ (reference sequence). The CDR3 DNA is TGTGCCAGCAGGGAGGGGGCGAGGGACGAGCAGTACTTC. The encoded protein is CASREGARDEQYF.

In nucleotides, the CDR3 is TGTGCCAGCAGCTTGCTAGAACAGTTCTTC. It specifies CASSLLEQFF. The rearrangement joins TRBV7-9 to TRBJ2-1; no definite D call. Germline loops: CDR1 SEHNR, CDR2 FQNEAQ (reference sequence). V shed 3 bases and J shed 13 bases, with 7 bases lying between them. The CDR3 has 10 residues.

The V call is TRBV2, the J call TRBJ2-7, with 7 positions matching TRBD1. After removal of 7 bases from V and 3 bases from J, the junction contained 6 bases not matched to a gene. The CDR3 contains 13 residues. Germline V CDR1 and CDR2: SNHLY, FYNNEI. The CDR3: CASTPGQIYEQYF. Here the CDR3 DNA reads TGTGCCAGCACCCCGGGACAGATCTACGAGCAGTACTTC. The full variable domain, rest sourced from reference TRBV2 and TRBJ2-7, is EPEVTQTPSHQVTQMGQEVILRCVPISNHLYFYWYRQILGQKVEFLVSFYNNEISEKSEIFDDQFSVERPDGSNFTLKIRSTKLEDSAMYFCASTPGQIYEQYFGPGTRLTVT.

The CDR3 sequence: CATSDFLGGSQETQYF. CDR3 in DNA: TGTGCCACCAGTGATTTCTTAGGCGGATCCCAAGAGACCCAGTACTTC. This sequence joins TRBV24-1 and TRBJ2-5; D ambiguous. V lost 1 base and J 1 base, leaving 12 bases between the germline ends. This CDR3 comprises 16 residues. Germline assignment: CDR1 KGHDR and CDR2 SFDVKD.

V and J are TRBV5-1 and TRBJ2-5, with D possibly TRBD2 on 6 matching bases. CDR3 length: 13 residues. V was trimmed by 5 bases and J by 6 bases, leaving 14 bases between them. Germline V gene data show CDR1 as SGHRS and CDR2 as YFSETQ. The CDR3, as DNA: TGCGCCAGCAGAGGGACTGTCGATAAGACCCAGTACTTC. Residues: CASRGTVDKTQYF.

V usage is TRBV5-6 and J usage is TRBJ1-1; perhaps TRBD1 as D (5 bases). Germline values: CDR1 SGHDT, CDR2 YYEEEE. The CDR3 covers 13 residues. V was trimmed by 7 bases and J by 0 bases, leaving 10 bases between them. CDR3 amino acids: CASQPGVNTEAFF. CDR3 DNA sequence: TGTGCCAGCCAACCGGGGGTGAACACTGAAGCTTTCTTT.

V is TRBV4-1 and J is TRBJ1-2; possible D gene TRBD1, 6 bases. The CDR3 is 13 amino acids. Germline V gene data show CDR1 as MGHRA and CDR2 as YSYEKL. Trimming cost V 6 bases and J 5 bases, with 13 bases left between them. This CDR3 is CASRSTGGYGYTF. The CDR3 DNA is TGCGCCAGCAGATCGACAGGAGGTTATGGCTACACCTTC.

The rearrangement joins TRBV7-3 to TRBJ2-2; TRBD2 is a possible D gene (6 bases). Germline V gene data show CDR1 as SGHTA and CDR2 as FQGTGA. There are 17 residues in the CDR3. Trimming removed 5 bases at V and 0 bases at J, with 16 bases between. CDR3 bases: TGTGCCAGCAGCCACCCCCCCACTAGCACGAACACCGGGGAGCTGTTTTTT. Residues: CASSHPPTSTNTGELFF.

The rearrangement links TRBV19 to TRBJ2-2; 10 bases agree with TRBD1. Per the germline V gene, CDR1 is LNHDA and CDR2 is SQIVND (reference sequence). This CDR3 has 16 residues. V dropped 6 bases and J dropped 4; count of bases not matched to a gene: 8. DNA of the CDR3: TGTGCCAGTAGGACCTCCGACAGGGGGCTCACCGGGGAGCTGTTTTTT. Translation gives CASRTSDRGLTGELFF. Looking up the rest from reference TRBV19 and TRBJ2-2 gives the full variable domain: DGGITQSPKYLFRKEGQNVTLSCEQNLNHDAMYWYRQDPGQGLRLIYYSQIVNDFQKGDIAEGYSVSREKKESFPLTVTSAQKNPTAFYLCASRTSDRGLTGELFFGEGSRLTVL.

This clone was observed a single time. The J gene is TRBJ2-5, the V gene TRBV12-3 or TRBV12-4; D unresolved. The CDR3 is 13 residues long. V lost 3 bases and J lost 1, with 6 bases in between. This CDR3 reads CASSFRSQETQYF. DNA of the CDR3: TGTGCCAGCAGTTTCCGTAGCCAAGAGACCCAGTACTTC.

The J gene is TRBJ2-7, the V gene TRBV3-1 (or the pseudogene TRBV3-2), with 9 nucleotides matching TRBD1. The V gene's germline CDR1 is LGHDT and CDR2 YNNKEL (reference sequence). The CDR3 is 14 amino acids. The V and J ends lost 2 bases and 7 bases, in that order; junction bases with no gene match: 6. The CDR3 here is CASSQPGTGREQYF. CDR3 in DNA: TGTGCCAGCAGCCAACCCGGGACAGGGCGAGAGCAGTACTTC.

The chain employs TRBV19 and TRBJ1-5, with unresolved D. The CDR3 has 21 residues. V lost 5 bases, J lost 0 bases, and 29 bases lay in between. Germline values: CDR1 LNHDA, CDR2 SQIVND (reference sequence). DNA for the CDR3: TGTGCCAGTAGTCCCCGGGAAGGGAGTCTCGAACGGGTCAATAGCAATCAGCCCCAGCATTTT. This gives the protein CASSPREGSLERVNSNQPQHF.

The chain has TRBV10-2 and TRBJ1-2, with D possibly being TRBD1 (5 bases). The CDR3 spans 11 residues. Deletions cut 6 bases from V and 6 bases from J, with 8 bases between. Germline V gene lookup returns CDR1 WSHSY and CDR2 SAAADI. CDR3 coding DNA: TGCGCCAGCAGGGAAGGGGATGGCTACACCTTC. Translated: CASREGDGYTF.

This clone has more than one count but fewer than ten. V usage is TRBV27 and J usage is TRBJ2-7; D possibly corresponds to TRBD1 (5 bases). This CDR3 comprises 14 residues. Germline CDR1 is MNHEY and CDR2 is SMNVEV (reference sequence). Trimming took off 2 bases at V and 4 bases at J, with 12 bases between the two ends. CDR3 nucleotides: TGTGCCAGCAGTTTAACAGGTTCCCTTTACGAGCAGTACTTC. This sequence encodes CASSLTGSLYEQYF.

This sequence joins TRBV2 and TRBJ1-2; D gene unclear. Germline V gene data show CDR1 as SNHLY and CDR2 as FYNNEI. The CDR3 has 13 amino acids. Trimming removed 7 bases from V and 4 bases from J, with 13 bases in between. As DNA, the CDR3 is TGTGCCAGCACCGGGATAAGGAGCTATGGCTACACCTTC. Residues: CASTGIRSYGYTF.

The chain is built from TRBV7-3 and TRBJ2-2, with 7 positions matching TRBD1. V gave up 5 bases and J gave up 4 bases; unmatched junction bases: 4. The CDR3 consists of 14 residues. Germline CDR1 is SGHTA and CDR2 is FQGTGA. The CDR3 DNA follows: TGTGCCAGCAGCAAACCAGGGGGCACCGGGGAGCTGTTTTTT. Translation gives CASSKPGGTGELFF.

The CDR3 nucleotides read TGTGCCAGCAGCATCCCGGGACAGGGAAGCTATAACTATGGCTACACCTTC. Translated: CASSIPGQGSYNYGYTF. V usage is TRBV28 and J usage is TRBJ1-2; TRBD1 agrees at 9 bases. Germline CDR1 reads MDHEN; CDR2 reads SYDVKM. The CDR3 is 17 residues long. Losses at the gene ends were 6 bases for V and 1 base for J; bases not matched to a gene: 12.

The table lists this clone with a count of one. The rearrangement links TRBV19 to TRBJ1-1; TRBD1 matches 8 bases. The V gene's germline CDR1 is LNHDA and CDR2 SQIVND (reference sequence). The length of the CDR3 is 13 residues. The ends lost 7 bases at V and 5 bases at J; junction bases unmatched: 6. The CDR3 bases are TGTGCCAGTACTTACAGGGGGGGAACTGAAGCTTTCTTT. Its translation: CASTYRGGTEAFF.

J is TRBJ2-7 and V is TRBV7-2; 13 bases match TRBD2. Germline CDR1 SGHTA, CDR2 FQGNSA. This CDR3 is built from 19 residues. The trim removed 4 bases at V and 0 bases at J, leaving 12 bases unmatched. The CDR3 DNA is TGTGCCAGCAGCTCACACCCCTTGGGACTAGCGGGAAGCTCCTACGAGCAGTACTTC. This gives the protein CASSSHPLGLAGSSYEQYF. Full variable domain (missing parts from reference TRBV7-2 and TRBJ2-7): GAGVSQSPSNKVTEKGKDVELRCDPISGHTALYWYRQSLGQGLEFLIYFQGNSAPDKSGLPSDRFSAERTGGSVSTLTIQRTQQEDSAVYLCASSSHPLGLAGSSYEQYFGPGTRLTVT.

In its sample, this clone was seen once. The chain's CDR3 is CATSDSWRDEKLFF. The CDR3 nucleotides are TGTGCCACCAGTGATTCGTGGAGGGATGAAAAACTGTTTTTT. The chain recombines TRBV24-1 with TRBJ1-4; no reliable D call. The CDR3 is made up of 14 amino acids. V dropped 2 bases and J dropped 6 bases, with 9 bases sitting between them. Germline V gene sequence: CDR1 KGHDR, CDR2 SFDVKD.

V usage is TRBV15 and J usage is TRBJ2-5; TRBD1 aligns across 10 bases. The CDR3 is 15 residues long. CDR1 and CDR2 (germline): LNHNV, YYDKDF (reference sequence). The junction had 11 bases not matched to a gene; V was cut back by 9 bases and J by 4 bases. This CDR3 is CATLPGQGTLETQYF. CDR3 in DNA: TGTGCCACACTACCGGGACAGGGGACACTAGAGACCCAGTACTTC.

As for this clone: Within the sample, other DNA sequences also encode this same CDR3. The V gene is TRBV9, the J gene TRBJ2-7; 7 bases fit TRBD2. The germline V gene encodes CDR1 SGDLS and CDR2 YYNGEE. V was pared by 0 bases and J by 2 bases, with 5 bases of the junction left unmatched. This CDR3 comprises 15 residues. The CDR3 DNA reads as TGTGCCAGCAGCGTAGGGCTAGCGGAAACCTACGAGCAGTACTTC. Encoded protein: CASSVGLAETYEQYF. The complete variable domain, with remaining parts taken from reference TRBV9 and TRBJ2-7, reads DSGVTQTPKHLITATGQRVTLRCSPRSGDLSVYWYQQSLDQGLQFLIQYYNGEERAKGNILERFSAQQFPDLHSELNLSSLELGDSALYFCASSVGLAETYEQYFGPGTRLTVT.